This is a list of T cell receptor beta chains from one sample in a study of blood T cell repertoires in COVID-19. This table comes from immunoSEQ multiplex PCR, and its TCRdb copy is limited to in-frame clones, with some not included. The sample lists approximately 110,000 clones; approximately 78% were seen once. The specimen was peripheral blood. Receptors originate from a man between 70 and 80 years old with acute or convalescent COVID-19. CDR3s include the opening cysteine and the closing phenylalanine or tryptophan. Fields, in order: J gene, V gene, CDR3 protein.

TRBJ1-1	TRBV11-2	CASTLEGANTEAFF
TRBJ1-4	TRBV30	CACTGVGANEKLFF
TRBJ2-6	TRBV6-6	CASTRDSSGANVLTF
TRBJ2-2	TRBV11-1	CASSWTSGNTGELFF
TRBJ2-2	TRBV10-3	CATSKRDTVPGELFF
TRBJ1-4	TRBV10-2	CASSAVTPTNEKLFF
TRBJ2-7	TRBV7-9	CASSLYLAGATYEQYF
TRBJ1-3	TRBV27	CASSLTDPYYSGNTIYF
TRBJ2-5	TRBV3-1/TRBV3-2	CASSQDGLAGGKTQYF
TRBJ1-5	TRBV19	CASADRQVNQPQHF
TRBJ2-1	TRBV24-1	CATSDRGTNEQFF
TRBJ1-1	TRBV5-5	CASSLDRGRIGGTEAFF
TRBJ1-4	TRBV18	CASSLKQGIRNEKLFF
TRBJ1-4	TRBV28	CASSSGGEKLFF
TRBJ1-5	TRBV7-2	CASSLESTGPNQPQHF
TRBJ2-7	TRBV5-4	CASSLDPEREQYF
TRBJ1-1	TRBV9	CASSVGGQGTEAFF
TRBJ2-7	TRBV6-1	CASSEQGIGDEQYF
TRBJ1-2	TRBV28	CASSAAGESPGGYTF
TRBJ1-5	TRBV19	CATSKTKQPQHF
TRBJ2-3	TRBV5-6	CASSLLTAGHFTDTQYF
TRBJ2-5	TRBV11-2	CASSIGKETQYF
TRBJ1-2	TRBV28	CASSFKGASRGGYTF
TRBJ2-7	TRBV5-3	CARRSWAVYEQYF
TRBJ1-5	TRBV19	CASSPTGGSPQHF
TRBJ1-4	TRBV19	CASTQGGYTNEKLFF
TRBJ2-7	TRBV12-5	CASGLDPGEQYF
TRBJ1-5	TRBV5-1	CASSDGTEGGQPQHF
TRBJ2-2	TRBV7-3	CASSFGTGTGELFF
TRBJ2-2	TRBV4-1	CASSQDRISGKTGELFF
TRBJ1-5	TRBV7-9	CASSPGTGGNQPQHF
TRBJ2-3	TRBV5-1	CASSLVAGTDTQYF
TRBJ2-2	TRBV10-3	CAISDTGGRTGELFF
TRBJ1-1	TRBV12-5	CASGQGTGNTEAFF
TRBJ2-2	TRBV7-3	CASRLDRDGELFF
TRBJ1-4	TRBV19	CASTKIRDRTNEKLFF
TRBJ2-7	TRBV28	CASSPPTSGAYEQYF
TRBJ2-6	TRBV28	CASSSPRTGANVLTF
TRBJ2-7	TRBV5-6	CASSRTGRSSYEQYF
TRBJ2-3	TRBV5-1	CASSSSGSGTDTQYF
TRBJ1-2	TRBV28	CASSFSHMRYGYTF
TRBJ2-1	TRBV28	CASSLPLSSLAGNEQFF
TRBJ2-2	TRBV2	CASRAIINTGELFF
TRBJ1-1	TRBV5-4	CASSLAGQGVTEAFF
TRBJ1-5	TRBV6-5	CASSYRGGGQPQHF